Listed here are 11 T cell receptor beta chains from one sample, sequenced in a study of blood T cell repertoires in COVID-19. Profiling relied on immunoSEQ multiplex PCR, and the TCRdb table lists in-frame clones only, not all of them. The table lists about 260,000 clones, roughly 88% of them singletons. Specimen: PBMCs or T cells enriched from blood (not recorded which). These receptors came from a woman aged 40 to 50 who had been exposed to COVID-19.

The V call is TRBV19, the J call TRBJ2-1; weak D call: TRBD1 (6 bases). The V gene lost 7 bases and the J gene lost 10 bases, with 23 bases spanning the gap. Per the germline V gene, CDR1 is LNHDA and CDR2 is SQIVND (reference sequence). The CDR3 extends over 15 amino acids. The CDR3 nucleotides are TGTGCCAGTAATGACGACAGGTCCTTGGGGGTAGAGCAGTTCTTC. Amino acids: CASNDDRSLGVEQFF. The full variable domain, in which reference TRBV19 and TRBJ2-1 provide the parts outside the CDR3, is DGGITQSPKYLFRKEGQNVTLSCEQNLNHDAMYWYRQDPGQGLRLIYYSQIVNDFQKGDIAEGYSVSREKKESFPLTVTSAQKNPTAFYLCASNDDRSLGVEQFFGPGTRLTVL.

The chain recombines TRBV15 with TRBJ1-2, with D perhaps matching TRBD1 (6 bases). Trimming shortened V by 3 bases and J by 2 bases, and 13 bases separated the two germline ends. In germline, CDR1 is LNHNV, CDR2 YYDKDF (reference sequence). This CDR3 has 15 amino acids. As DNA, the CDR3 is TGTGCCACCAGCAGTCACACAGGGCCGAACTATGGCTACACCTTC. Amino acid sequence: CATSSHTGPNYGYTF.

CDR3 DNA: TGTGCCTGGAGTGTACTCTGGGACAGGGACCACGAGCAGTACTTC. It encodes CAWSVLWDRDHEQYF. V is TRBV30 and J is TRBJ2-7; the match to TRBD1 covers 9 bases. With 0 bases clipped from V and 5 bases from J, the junction kept 8 bases outside the gene matches. Germline V CDR1 and CDR2: GTSNPN, SVGIG (reference sequence). This CDR3 is built from 15 residues.

The rearrangement joins TRBV24-1 to TRBJ1-2; D is undetermined. Germline assignment: CDR1 KGHDR and CDR2 SFDVKD. The CDR3 runs 12 residues. V gave up 1 base and J gave up 7 bases, with 6 bases separating them. CDR3 loop: CATSDFGVGYTF. CDR3 sequence (DNA): TGTGCCACCAGTGATTTCGGTGTTGGCTACACCTTC.

The chain recombines TRBV24-1 with TRBJ1-1; maybe TRBD1 (5 bases). V was cut by 4 bases and J by 9 bases, with 14 bases left in between. In germline, CDR1 is KGHDR, CDR2 SFDVKD. The CDR3 contains 13 residues. CDR3 sequence reads: CATSEAYDSKAFF. Written as DNA, the CDR3 is TGTGCCACCAGTGAGGCCTATGACAGTAAAGCTTTCTTT.

The CDR3 nucleotides are TGTGCCAGCAGTTACCAGGGGGTTCGGAGCAATCAGCCCCAGCATTTT. The encoded protein is CASSYQGVRSNQPQHF. This rearrangement joins TRBV4-2 to TRBJ1-5, with 7 bases identical to TRBD1. The CDR3 consists of 16 residues. Losses at the gene ends were 6 bases for V and 1 base for J; bases not matched to a gene: 9. Germline V lookup: CDR1 LGHNA, CDR2 YNFKEQ.

Only one count was recorded for this clone. This chain links TRBV7-7 with TRBJ2-2; D ambiguous. The CDR3 loop spans 15 amino acids. V lost 3 bases to trimming and J lost 0 bases, with 8 bases between them. CDR1 is SSHAT, CDR2 FNYEAQ, per germline (reference sequence). CDR3 sequence: CASSFNSANTGELFF. In DNA form, the CDR3 reads TGTGCCAGCAGCTTCAACAGTGCGAACACCGGGGAGCTGTTTTTT.

The V call is TRBV5-4, the J call TRBJ2-7; 9 nucleotides match TRBD2. V lost 3 bases, J lost 4 bases, and 14 bases stayed unmatched. CDR3 length: 17 amino acids. Germline CDR1 SGHNT, CDR2 YYREEE (reference sequence). The CDR3 bases are TGTGCCAGCAGCTCCCCAGGCGGTAGCGGGAGTTTTTACGAGCAGTACGTC. This encodes CASSSPGGSGSFYEQYV.

This chain uses TRBV10-3 with TRBJ2-2; 13 positions agree with TRBD2. V was clipped by 6 bases and J by 3 bases; unmatched bases: 7. The CDR3 consists of 17 residues. Per the germline V gene, CDR1 is ENHRY and CDR2 is SYGVKD. The chain's CDR3 is CAIRLAGGLLDTGELFF. CDR3 sequence (DNA): TGTGCCATCAGACTAGCGGGGGGGCTTCTGGACACCGGGGAGCTGTTTTTT.

V is TRBV28 and J is TRBJ2-3; 9 nucleotides line up with TRBD1. The CDR3 covers 16 residues. CDR1 is MDHEN, CDR2 SYDVKM, per germline. V lost 3 bases to trimming and J lost 1 base; unmatched junction nucleotides: 5. The CDR3 loop is CASSFRRTGGTDTQYF. The DNA of the CDR3 is TGTGCCAGCAGTTTCCGCCGGACAGGGGGCACAGATACGCAGTATTTT.

V gene TRBV9 combines with J gene TRBJ1-6; D is unresolved. The ends were cut back, 0 bases at V and 12 bases at J, with 13 bases in the middle. Germline V gene sequence: CDR1 SGDLS, CDR2 YYNGEE. CDR3 size: 14 residues. The CDR3 DNA reads as TGTGCCAGCAGCGTAGCTGCCGAGCAAAGACCCCTCCACTTT. Translating gives CASSVAAEQRPLHF.